This note documents a single T cell receptor (beta chain) sequence. Its antigen is as yet unknown. 60 Vbeta and 13 Jbeta primers were used in PCR. Assay: immunoSEQ multiplex PCR; the TCRdb copy retains only in-frame clones and omits some. The top ten clones hold roughly 7.7% of a sample with some 150,000 clones, roughly 83% of them seen once. The sample comes from a study of cytomegalovirus exposure and HLA in healthy donors. The CDR3 is made up of 15 amino acids. Trimming took 4 bases from V and 7 from J; bases not matched to a gene: 12. Per germline, CDR1 SGHRS and CDR2 YFSETQ. Study results and limitations: Altogether, 150 to 200 TCR beta chains were recorded as cytomegalovirus-associated. Three CMV-associated chains proved CMV antigen-specific in vitro. Immune exposure was documented only through CMV serostatus.

The sequence derives from a man younger than 40 in good health and CMV-seropositive. The chain couples TRBV5-1 to TRBJ1-1; 8 nucleotides agree with TRBD1. Specimen: PBMCs. The CDR3 region is CASSPFSTGEYEAFF. The CDR3 nucleotides are TGCGCCAGCAGCCCTTTCTCGACAGGGGAATATGAAGCTTTCTTT. The full variable domain, in which reference TRBV5-1 and TRBJ1-1 provide the parts outside the CDR3, is KAGVTQTPRYLIKTRGQQVTLSCSPISGHRSVSWYQQTPGQGLQFLFEYFSETQRNKGNFPGRFSGRQFSNSRSEMNVSTLELGDSALYLCASSPFSTGEYEAFFGQGTRLTVV.